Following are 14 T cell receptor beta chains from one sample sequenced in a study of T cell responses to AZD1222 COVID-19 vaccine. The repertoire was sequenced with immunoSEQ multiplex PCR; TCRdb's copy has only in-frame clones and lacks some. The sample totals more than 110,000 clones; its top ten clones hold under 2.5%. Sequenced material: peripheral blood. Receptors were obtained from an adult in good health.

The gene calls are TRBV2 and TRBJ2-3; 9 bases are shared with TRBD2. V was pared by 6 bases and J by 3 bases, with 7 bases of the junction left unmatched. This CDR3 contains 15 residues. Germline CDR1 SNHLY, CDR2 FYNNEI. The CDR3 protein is CASSPPSGVTDTQYF. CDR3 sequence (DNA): TGTGCCAGCAGCCCCCCTAGCGGGGTAACAGATACGCAGTATTTT.

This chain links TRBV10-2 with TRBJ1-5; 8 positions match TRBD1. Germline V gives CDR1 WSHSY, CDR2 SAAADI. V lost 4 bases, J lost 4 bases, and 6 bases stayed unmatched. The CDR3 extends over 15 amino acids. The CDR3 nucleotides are TGCGCCAGCAGTGTCGGGACAGGACCAAATCAGCCCCAGCATTTT. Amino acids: CASSVGTGPNQPQHF.

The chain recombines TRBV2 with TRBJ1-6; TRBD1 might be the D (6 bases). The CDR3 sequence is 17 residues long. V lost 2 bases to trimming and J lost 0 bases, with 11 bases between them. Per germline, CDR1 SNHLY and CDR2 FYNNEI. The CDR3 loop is CASSEILRGSYNSPLHF. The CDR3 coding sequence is TGTGCCAGCAGTGAAATTCTCAGGGGCTCCTATAATTCACCCCTCCACTTT.

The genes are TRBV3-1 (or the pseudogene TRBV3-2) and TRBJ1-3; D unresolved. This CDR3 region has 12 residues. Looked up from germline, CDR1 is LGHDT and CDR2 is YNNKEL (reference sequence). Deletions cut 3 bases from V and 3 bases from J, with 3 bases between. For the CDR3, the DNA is TGTGCCAGCAGCCAGGGTGGAAACACCATATATTTT. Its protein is CASSQGGNTIYF.

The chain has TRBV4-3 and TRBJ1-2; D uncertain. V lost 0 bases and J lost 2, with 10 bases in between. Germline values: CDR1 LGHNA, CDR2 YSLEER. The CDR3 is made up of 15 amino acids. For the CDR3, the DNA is TGCGCCAGCAGCCAAGAACGAGGGCCAAACTATGGCTACACCTTC. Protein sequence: CASSQERGPNYGYTF.

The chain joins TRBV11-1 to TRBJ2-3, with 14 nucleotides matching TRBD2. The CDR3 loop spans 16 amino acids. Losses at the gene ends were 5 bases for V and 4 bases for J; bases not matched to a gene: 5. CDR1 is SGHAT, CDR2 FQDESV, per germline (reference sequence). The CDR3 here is CASSQQGLAGADTQYF. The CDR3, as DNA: TGTGCCAGCAGCCAACAGGGACTAGCGGGGGCAGATACGCAGTATTTT.

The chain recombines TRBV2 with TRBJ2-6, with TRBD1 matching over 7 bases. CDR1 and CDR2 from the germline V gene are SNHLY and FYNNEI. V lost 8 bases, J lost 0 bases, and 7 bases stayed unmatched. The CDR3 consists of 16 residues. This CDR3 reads CASRRDSNSGANVLTF. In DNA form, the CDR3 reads TGTGCCAGCCGCCGGGACAGCAACTCTGGGGCCAACGTCCTGACTTTC.

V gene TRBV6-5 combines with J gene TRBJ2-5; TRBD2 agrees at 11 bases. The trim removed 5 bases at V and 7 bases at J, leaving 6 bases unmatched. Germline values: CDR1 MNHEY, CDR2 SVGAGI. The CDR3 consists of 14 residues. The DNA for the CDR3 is TGTGCCAGCAGTACTAGCGGGGGTGCGGGGACCCAGTACTTC. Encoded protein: CASSTSGGAGTQYF.

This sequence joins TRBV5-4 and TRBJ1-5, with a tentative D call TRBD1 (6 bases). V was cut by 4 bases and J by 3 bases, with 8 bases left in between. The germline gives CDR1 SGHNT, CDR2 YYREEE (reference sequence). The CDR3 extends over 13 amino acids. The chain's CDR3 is CASSPGANQPQHF. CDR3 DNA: TGTGCCAGCAGCCCAGGGGCCAATCAGCCCCAGCATTTT.

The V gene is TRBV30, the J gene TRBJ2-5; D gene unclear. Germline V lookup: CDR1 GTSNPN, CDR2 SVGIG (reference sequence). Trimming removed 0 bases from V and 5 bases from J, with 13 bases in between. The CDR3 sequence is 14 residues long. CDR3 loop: CAWSVRQGWETQYF. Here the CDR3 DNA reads TGTGCCTGGAGTGTACGACAAGGGTGGGAGACCCAGTACTTC.

CDR3 bases: TGTGCCAGCAGCTCAGGAGTAGCGGGGGACTACAATGAGCAGTTCTTC. It specifies CASSSGVAGDYNEQFF. V is TRBV7-2 and J is TRBJ2-1; TRBD2 matches at 9 bases. The CDR3 is 16 residues long. V was clipped by 4 bases and J by 3 bases; unmatched bases: 7. From germline, CDR1 is SGHTA and CDR2 FQGNSA.

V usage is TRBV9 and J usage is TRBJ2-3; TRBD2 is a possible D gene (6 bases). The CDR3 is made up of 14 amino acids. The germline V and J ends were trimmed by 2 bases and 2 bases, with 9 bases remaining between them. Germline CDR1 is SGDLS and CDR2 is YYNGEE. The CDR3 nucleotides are TGTGCCAGCAGCGTGGAGGGGTTCACAGATACGCAGTATTTT. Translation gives CASSVEGFTDTQYF.

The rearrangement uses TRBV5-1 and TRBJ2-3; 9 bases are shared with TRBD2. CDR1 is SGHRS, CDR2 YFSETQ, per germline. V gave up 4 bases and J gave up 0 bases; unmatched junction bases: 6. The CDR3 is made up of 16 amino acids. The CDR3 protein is CASSPPTSGSTDTQYF. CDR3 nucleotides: TGCGCCAGCAGCCCTCCGACTAGCGGAAGCACAGATACGCAGTATTTT.

CDR3 DNA sequence: TGCAGCGTTGGGGGGGGGCCGTACGAGCAGTACTTC. It is translated as CSVGGGPYEQYF. The genes are TRBV29-1 and TRBJ2-7; TRBD2 might be the D (7 bases). The CDR3 is 12 amino acids. V gave up 4 bases and J gave up 4 bases, with 11 bases separating them. Germline CDR1 reads SQVTM; CDR2 reads ANQGSEA.